Included here is one T cell receptor (beta chain) sequence, with context. Its specificity is not known. This record belongs to a study of T cell responses to AZD1222 COVID-19 vaccine. Study-wide findings and caveats: There were mostly white British donors and more females than males, and clonal diversity was possibly underestimated.

TCRdb keeps only in-frame clones here, not all; method: immunoSEQ multiplex PCR. In the table there are about 180,000 clones, around 90% of which are singletons. The clonotype was recovered from an adult who received the AZD1222 COVID-19 vaccine. The sequenced sample was peripheral blood, obtained 28 days after the second AZD1222 dose.

The CDR3 nucleotides read TGCGCCAGCAGCCAAGTTCAGGTTAATGAAAAACTGTTTTTT. Protein sequence: CASSQVQVNEKLFF. J is TRBJ1-4 and V is TRBV4-1; D remains unclear. This CDR3 has 14 amino acids. CDR1 MGHRA and CDR2 YSYEKL come from the germline V gene. V gave up 1 base and J gave up 4 bases, with 7 bases separating them.